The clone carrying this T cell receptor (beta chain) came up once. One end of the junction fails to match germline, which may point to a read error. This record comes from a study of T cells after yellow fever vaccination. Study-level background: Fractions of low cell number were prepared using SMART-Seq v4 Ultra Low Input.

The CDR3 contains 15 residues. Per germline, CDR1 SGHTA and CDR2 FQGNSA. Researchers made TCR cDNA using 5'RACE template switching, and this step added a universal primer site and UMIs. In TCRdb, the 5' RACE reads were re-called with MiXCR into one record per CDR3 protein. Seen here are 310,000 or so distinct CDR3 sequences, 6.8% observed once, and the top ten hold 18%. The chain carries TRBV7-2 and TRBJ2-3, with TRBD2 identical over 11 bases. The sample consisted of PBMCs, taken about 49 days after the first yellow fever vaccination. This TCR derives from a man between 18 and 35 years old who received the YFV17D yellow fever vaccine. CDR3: CGSSFSGGVTDTQYF. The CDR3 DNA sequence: TGTGGCAGCAGCTTTAGCGGGGGGGTAACAGATACGCAGTATTTT.